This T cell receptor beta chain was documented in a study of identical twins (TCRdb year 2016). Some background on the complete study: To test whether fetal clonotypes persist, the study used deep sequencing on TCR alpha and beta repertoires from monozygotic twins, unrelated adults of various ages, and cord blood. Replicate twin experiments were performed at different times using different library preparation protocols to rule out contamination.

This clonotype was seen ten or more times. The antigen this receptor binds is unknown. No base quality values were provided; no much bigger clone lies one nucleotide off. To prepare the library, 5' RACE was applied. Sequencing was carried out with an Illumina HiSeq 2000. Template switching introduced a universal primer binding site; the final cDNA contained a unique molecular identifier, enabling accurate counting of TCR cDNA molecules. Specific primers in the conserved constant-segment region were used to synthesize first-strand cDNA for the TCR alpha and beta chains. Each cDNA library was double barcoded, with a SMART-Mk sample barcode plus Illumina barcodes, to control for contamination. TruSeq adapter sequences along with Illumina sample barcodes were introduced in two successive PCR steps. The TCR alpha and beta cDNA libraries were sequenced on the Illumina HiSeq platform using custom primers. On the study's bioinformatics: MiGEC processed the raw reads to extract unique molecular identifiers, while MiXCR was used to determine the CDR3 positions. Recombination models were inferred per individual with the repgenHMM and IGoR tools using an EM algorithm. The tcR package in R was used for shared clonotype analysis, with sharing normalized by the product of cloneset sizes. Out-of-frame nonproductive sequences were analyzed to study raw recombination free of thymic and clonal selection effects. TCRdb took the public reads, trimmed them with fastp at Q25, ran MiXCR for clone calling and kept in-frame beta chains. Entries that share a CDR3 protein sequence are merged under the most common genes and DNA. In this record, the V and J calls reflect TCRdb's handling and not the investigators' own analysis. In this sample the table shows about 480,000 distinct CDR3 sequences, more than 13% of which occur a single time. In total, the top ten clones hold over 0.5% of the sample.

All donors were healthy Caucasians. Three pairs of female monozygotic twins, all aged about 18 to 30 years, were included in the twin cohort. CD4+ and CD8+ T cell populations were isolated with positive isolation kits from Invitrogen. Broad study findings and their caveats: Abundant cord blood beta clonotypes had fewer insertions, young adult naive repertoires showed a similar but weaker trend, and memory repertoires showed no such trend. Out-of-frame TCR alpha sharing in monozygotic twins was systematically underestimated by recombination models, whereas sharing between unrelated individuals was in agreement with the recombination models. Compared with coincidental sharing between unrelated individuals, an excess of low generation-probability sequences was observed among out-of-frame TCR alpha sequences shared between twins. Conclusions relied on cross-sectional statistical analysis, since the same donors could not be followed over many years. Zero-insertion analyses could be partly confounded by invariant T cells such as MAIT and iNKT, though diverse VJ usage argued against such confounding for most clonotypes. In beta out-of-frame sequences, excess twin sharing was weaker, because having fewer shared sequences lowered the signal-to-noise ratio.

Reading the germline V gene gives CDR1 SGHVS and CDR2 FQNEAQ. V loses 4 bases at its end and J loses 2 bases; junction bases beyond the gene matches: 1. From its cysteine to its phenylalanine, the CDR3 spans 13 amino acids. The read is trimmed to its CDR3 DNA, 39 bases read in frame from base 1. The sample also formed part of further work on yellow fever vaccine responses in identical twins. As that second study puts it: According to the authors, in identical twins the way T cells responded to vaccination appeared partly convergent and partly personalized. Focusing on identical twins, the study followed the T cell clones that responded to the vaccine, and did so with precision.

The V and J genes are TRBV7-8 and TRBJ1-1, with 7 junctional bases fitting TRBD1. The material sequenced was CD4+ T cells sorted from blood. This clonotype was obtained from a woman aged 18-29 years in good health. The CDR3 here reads CASSWDSNTEAFF. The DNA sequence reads TGTGCCAGCAGCTGGGACAGCAACACTGAAGCTTTCTTT.